This T cell receptor beta chain was found in a study of blood T cell repertoires in COVID-19. Study summary: Samples taken during acute and convalescent COVID-19 were collected in the United States, Italy and Spain. The cDNA or gDNA used as material had been derived from T cells, B-cell-depleted T cells, or PBMCs.

In the authors' methods: Counts of nucleated cells, estimated from reference gene primer amplification, were obtained. The assay was immunoSEQ multiplex PCR, and TCRdb's table has in-frame clones only and misses some. Clone size and V and J calls were adopted from that table, with D and trimming inferred from the DNA. The profile covers 200,000 to 250,000 clones, with 86% appearing a single time and approximately 3% taken by the ten largest. This CDR3 has 11 residues. V lost 7 bases to trimming and J lost 7 bases, with 7 bases between them. The germline CDR1 and CDR2 sequences are ENHRY and SYGVKD. The chain links TRBV10-3 to TRBJ2-2; weak D call: TRBD1 (6 bases). This TCR was sampled from a woman aged 25 to 39 who had recovered from COVID-19. Sequenced material: peripheral blood. The CDR3 nucleotides read TGTGCCATCAAGGGGGACGGGGAGCTGTTTTTT. Its protein product is CAIKGDGELFF.